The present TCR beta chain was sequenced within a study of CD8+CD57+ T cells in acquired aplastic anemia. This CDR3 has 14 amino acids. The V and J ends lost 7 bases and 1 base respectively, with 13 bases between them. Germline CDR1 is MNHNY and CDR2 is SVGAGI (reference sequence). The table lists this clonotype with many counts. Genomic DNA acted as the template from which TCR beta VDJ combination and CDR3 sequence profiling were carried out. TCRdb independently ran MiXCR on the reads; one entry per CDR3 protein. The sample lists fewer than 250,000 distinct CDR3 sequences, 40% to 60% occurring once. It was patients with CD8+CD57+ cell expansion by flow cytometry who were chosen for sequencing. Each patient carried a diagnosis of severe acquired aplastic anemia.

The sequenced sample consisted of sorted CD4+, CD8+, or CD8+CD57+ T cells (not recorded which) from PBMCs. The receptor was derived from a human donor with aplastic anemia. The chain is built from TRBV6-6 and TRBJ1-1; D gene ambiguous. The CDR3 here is CASTQGRENTEAFF. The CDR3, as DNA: TGTGCCAGCACCCAAGGTAGGGAGAACACTGAAGCTTTCTTT.